This is a list of T cell receptor beta chains from one sample in a study of shared clonotypes between healthy human individuals. Profiled with immunoSEQ multiplex PCR; TCRdb holds only in-frame clones, not every one. The sample contains 800,000 or so clones, just over 95% of which appear only once. The sequencing sample was made of naive CD8+ T cells sorted from blood. Receptor source: a man aged 30 to 39 in good health. The CDR3 runs from the conserved cysteine through the conserved F or W. A D gene is named only where the DNA matches it firmly. The size field is filled for only some rows; it gives once, few, many or a size class.

NA,TRBD2,TRBV9,15,TRBJ2-1,TGTGCCAGCAGCGTAACTAGCGGTTCCTACAATGAGCAGTTCTTC,CASSVTSGSYNEQFF
NA,NA,TRBV5-5,13,TRBJ2-7,TGTGCCAGCAGTATGACCCTGGGAGGAGAGCAGTACTTC,CASSMTLGGEQYF
few,NA,TRBV7-2,13,TRBJ2-7,TGTGCCAGCAGCCAACAGGGATCTGACGAGCAGTACTTC,CASSQQGSDEQYF
NA,NA,TRBV6-1,18,TRBJ1-5,TGTGCCAGCAGTGCCCGAGCCGGGACACGGGATAGCAATCAGCCCCAGCATTTT,CASSARAGTRDSNQPQHF
NA,NA,TRBV7-9,13,TRBJ2-7,TGTGCCAGCAGCTCTGGATTTTCCTACGAGCAGTACTTC,CASSSGFSYEQYF
NA,TRBD2,TRBV2,19,TRBJ2-1,TGTGCCAGCAGTGATGCCGGGCTAGCGGGGTTAAGCTCCTACAATGAGCAGTTCTTC,CASSDAGLAGLSSYNEQFF
NA,NA,TRBV27,14,TRBJ1-1,TGTGCCAGCAGTTTTAAGGGGGTGGGCACTGAAGCTTTCTTT,CASSFKGVGTEAFF
NA,NA,TRBV7-9,13,TRBJ1-1,TGTGCCAGCAGCGTTCTAACAGGCACTGAAGCTTTCTTT,CASSVLTGTEAFF
NA,NA,TRBV5-1,13,TRBJ2-1,TGCGCCAGCAGCCTGACTCGCTACAATGAGCAGTTCTTC,CASSLTRYNEQFF
NA,NA,TRBV21-1,19,TRBJ1-2,TGTGCCAGCAACCCCTGCCCTCACTCAAACGACCCCATCTGGGGTGGCTACACCTTC,CASNPCPHSNDPIWGGYTF
NA,NA,TRBV5-5,12,TRBJ1-4,TGTGCCAGCAGCGCCTCCAATGAAAAACTGTTTTTT,CASSASNEKLFF
once,NA,TRBV4-1,15,TRBJ2-7,TGCGCCAGCAGCCAAACAACGACTGGTTTATGGGAGCAGTACTTC,CASSQTTTGLWEQYF
NA,TRBD1,TRBV27,16,TRBJ2-7,TGTGCCAGCAGTTTTACCGGGACAGCGAGGATAGGCGAGCAGTACTTC,CASSFTGTARIGEQYF
NA,NA,TRBV2,14,TRBJ1-4,TGTGCCAGCAGTGTTTCAGCCTCTAATGAAAAACTGTTTTTT,CASSVSASNEKLFF
once,NA,TRBV5-1,16,TRBJ2-1,TGCGCCAGCAGCTGGGTCCGGGGGACAGAAAACAATGAGCAGTTCTTC,CASSWVRGTENNEQFF
NA,TRBD1,TRBV19,15,TRBJ2-2,TGTGCCAGTAGTGGTGACAGGGGGTACACCGGGGAGCTGTTTTTT,CASSGDRGYTGELFF
NA,NA,TRBV6-5,15,TRBJ2-7,TGTGCCAGCAGTTACTCATCGGGAGCCTCCTACGAGCAGTACTTC,CASSYSSGASYEQYF
NA,NA,TRBV28,14,TRBJ1-5,TGTGCCAGCAGTTTATCGAGAAGGAATCAGCCCCAGCATTTT,CASSLSRRNQPQHF
NA,NA,TRBV6-5,13,TRBJ2-7,TGTGCCAGCAGTTACAGGAGCTCCTACGAGCAGTACTTC,CASSYRSSYEQYF
NA,NA,TRBV27,14,TRBJ1-1,TGTGCCAGCAGTTTTGGCCTCCAGAACACTGAAGCTTTCTTT,CASSFGLQNTEAFF
once,NA,TRBV7-3,13,TRBJ1-1,TGTGCCAGCAGCTCTAGCGGGGTTACTGAAGCTTTCTTT,CASSSSGVTEAFF
NA,TRBD2,TRBV18,18,TRBJ2-2,TGTGCCAGCTCAGCACCTAGCGGGAGGGCCCTCAACACCGGGGAGCTGTTTTTT,CASSAPSGRALNTGELFF
NA,NA,TRBV9,10,TRBJ1-2,TGTGCCAGCAGCCCTCGACCCCCCGACTTC,CASSPRPPDF
NA,NA,TRBV29-1,16,TRBJ2-7,TGCAGCGTGGTTGGGACATCCCGGGGACTTTCCTACGAGCAGTACTTC,CSVVGTSRGLSYEQYF
NA,NA,TRBV6-6,12,TRBJ1-5,TGTGCCAGCAGTAAATCAGATCAGCCCCAGCATTTT,CASSKSDQPQHF
NA,NA,TRBV11-2,15,TRBJ2-1,TGTGCCAGCAGCTTGGGCACCGCCCCGGGGAGGGAGCAGTTCTTC,CASSLGTAPGREQFF
NA,NA,TRBV27,13,TRBJ2-3,TGTGCCAGCAGCCTCACAAACACAGATACGCAGTATTTT,CASSLTNTDTQYF
NA,NA,TRBV7-2,13,TRBJ1-3,TGTGCCAGCAGCGTATATTCTGGAAACACCATATATTTT,CASSVYSGNTIYF
NA,NA,TRBV4-1,15,TRBJ2-4,TGCGCCAGCAGCCAAGAAAGGGGAACCAAAAACATTCAGTACTTC,CASSQERGTKNIQYF
NA,TRBD2,TRBV6-6,14,TRBJ2-1,TGTGCCAGTACCTTTAGCGGGGAAATCGATGAGCAGTTCTTC,CASTFSGEIDEQFF
NA,TRBD2,TRBV27,23,TRBJ2-5,TGTGCCAGCAGTAGGGCCAGGGGGTCGTCCAGAGGACTAGCGGCTAAGTACCAAGAGACCCAGTACTTC,CASSRARGSSRGLAAKYQETQYF
NA,TRBD1,TRBV9,14,TRBJ1-5,TGTGCCAGCAGCGTATGGTCAGGGGGACAGCCCCAGCATTTT,CASSVWSGGQPQHF
once,NA,TRBV28,11,TRBJ2-1,TGTGCCAGCGGGACCTACAATGAGCAGTTCTTC,CASGTYNEQFF
NA,TRBD1,TRBV29-1,17,TRBJ2-6,TGCAGCGTTGAGCTCGGGACAGGGCTCTCTGGGGCCAACGTCCTGACTTTC,CSVELGTGLSGANVLTF